This T cell receptor (beta chain) came from a study of T cell repertoires in cytomegalovirus infection. On the study more broadly: In the study, CMV epitopes included recently identified HLA-C-restricted and well-studied HLA-B-restricted ones. CMV infection and matching HLA type were both indicated by public TCR beta signatures. Study outcomes and limitations: Dominant in the ex vivo response were TCR beta clonotypes restricted by HLA-C and specific for CMV. Cumulative public TCR beta family frequency identified CMV carriers with the relevant HLA.

With respect to this clonotype: The antigen remains unidentified.

One entry per CDR3 protein, called by TCRdb with MiXCR from the reads. This sample has just under 500,000 distinct CDR3 sequences, with roughly a third found just once. V was pared by 6 bases and J by 3 bases, with 12 bases between. The CDR3 covers 13 residues. Germline assignment: CDR1 SEHNR and CDR2 FQNEAQ (reference sequence). This clonotype was obtained from a human donor in good health (CMV status not recorded). Some clones in this sample may be carry-over from other donors' samples. The chain carries TRBV7-9 and TRBJ2-7; D may be TRBD1 (5 bases). Specimen: cultured PBMCs, collected from culture after CMV antigen stimulation. The CDR3 loop reads CASSPPTDYEQYV. Here the CDR3 DNA reads TGTGCCAGCAGTCCTCCGACAGACTACGAGCAGTACGTC.